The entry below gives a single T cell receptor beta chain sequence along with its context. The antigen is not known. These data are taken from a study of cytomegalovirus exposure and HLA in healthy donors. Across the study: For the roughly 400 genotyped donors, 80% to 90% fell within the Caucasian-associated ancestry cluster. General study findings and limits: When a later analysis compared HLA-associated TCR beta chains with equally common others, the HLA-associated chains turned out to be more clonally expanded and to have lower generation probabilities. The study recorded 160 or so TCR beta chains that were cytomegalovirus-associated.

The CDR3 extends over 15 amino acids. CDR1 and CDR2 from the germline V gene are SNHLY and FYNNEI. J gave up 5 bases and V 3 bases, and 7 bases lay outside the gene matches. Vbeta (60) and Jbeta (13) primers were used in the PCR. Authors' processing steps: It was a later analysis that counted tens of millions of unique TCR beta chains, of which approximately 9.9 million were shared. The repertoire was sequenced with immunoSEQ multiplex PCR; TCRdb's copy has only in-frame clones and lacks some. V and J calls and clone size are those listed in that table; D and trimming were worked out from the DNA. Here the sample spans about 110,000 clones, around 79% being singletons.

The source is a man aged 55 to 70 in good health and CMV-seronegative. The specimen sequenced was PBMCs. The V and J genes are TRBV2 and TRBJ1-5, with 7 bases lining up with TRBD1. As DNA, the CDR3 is TGTGCCAGCAGTGAGGAAGTGACAGGGTATCAGCCCCAGCATTTT. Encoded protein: CASSEEVTGYQPQHF.